These 18 T cell receptor beta chains were sequenced from one sample in a study of cytomegalovirus exposure and HLA in healthy donors. Only in-frame clones appear in the TCRdb table, and some are missing; sequencing was by immunoSEQ multiplex PCR. The sample yields approximately 140,000 clones, 70% to 90% seen once. The sample comprised PBMCs. Receptors were obtained from a man aged 18 to 29 in good health and CMV-seropositive.

This clone has only one observation. This CDR3 is CASKPWALPYEQYF. CDR3 coding DNA: TGCGCCAGCAAACCATGGGCCCTCCCCTACGAGCAGTACTTC. This chain joins TRBV5-1 and TRBJ2-7; D remains unclear. Germline CDR1 is SGHRS and CDR2 is YFSETQ. This CDR3 is built from 14 residues. Trimming took off 6 bases at V and 2 bases at J, with 15 bases between the two ends.

CDR3 nucleotide sequence: TGTGCCAGCAGCTTAGAGGGACTAGCCGTCAATGAGCAGTTCTTC. This sequence encodes CASSLEGLAVNEQFF. This chain connects TRBV7-9 to TRBJ2-1; TRBD2 aligns across 9 bases. This CDR3 spans 15 amino acids. CDR1 and CDR2 from the germline V gene are SEHNR and FQNEAQ (reference sequence). V lost 1 base, J lost 6 bases, and 4 bases stayed unmatched.

The chain uses TRBV4-1 and TRBJ2-1; 11 positions match TRBD2. Losses at the gene ends were 4 bases for V and 5 bases for J; bases not matched to a gene: 7. This CDR3 is built from 16 residues. Germline CDR1 reads MGHRA; CDR2 reads YSYEKL. The CDR3 coding sequence is TGCGCCAGCAGCCCATCTAGCGGGAGGCCTCACAATGAGCAGTTCTTC. Protein sequence: CASSPSSGRPHNEQFF.

The chain joins TRBV7-6 to TRBJ2-7, with 8 bases aligning to TRBD1. Trimming cost V 3 bases and J 7 bases; bases outside gene matches: 8. The CDR3 extends over 14 amino acids. The germline gives CDR1 SGHVS, CDR2 FNYEAQ. The CDR3: CASSLDRAALEQYF. The CDR3 nucleotides read TGTGCCAGCAGCTTGGACAGGGCCGCGCTGGAGCAGTACTTC.

A single count supports this clone. The chain uses TRBV7-3 and TRBJ2-1; TRBD2 matches at 7 bases. The germline V gene encodes CDR1 SGHTA and CDR2 FQGTGA. The V segment lost 0 bases and the J segment 0 bases; nucleotides outside the gene matches: 5. This CDR3 comprises 17 residues. In nucleotides, the CDR3 is TGTGCCAGCAGCTTAACCCCATCTAGCGGCTCCTACAATGAGCAGTTCTTC. Translated: CASSLTPSSGSYNEQFF.

The gene calls are TRBV9 and TRBJ2-7; no reliable D call. CDR1 and CDR2 from the germline V gene are SGDLS and YYNGEE. This CDR3 is 14 amino acids long. V lost 0 bases and J 2 bases, leaving 9 bases between the germline ends. The CDR3 sequence: CASSVGQTTYEQYF. In nucleotides, the CDR3 is TGTGCCAGCAGCGTAGGACAAACCACCTACGAGCAGTACTTC.

The J gene is TRBJ1-1, the V gene TRBV6-5; the D is unclear. Germline CDR1 MNHEY, CDR2 SVGAGI. CDR3 length: 13 amino acids. V dropped 0 bases and J dropped 4 bases, with 6 bases sitting between them. The CDR3 coding sequence is TGTGCCAGCAGTTACTCTCCCTCCACTGAAGCTTTCTTT. Its translation: CASSYSPSTEAFF.

This clone was seen a few times. The CDR3 DNA follows: TGTGCCAGTAGCCGGGAGGGGTGGCTACCATCGGGCTACACCTTC. It is translated as CASSREGWLPSGYTF. The chain combines TRBV19 with TRBJ1-2, with D perhaps matching TRBD1 (5 bases). Trimming stripped 6 bases from V and 8 bases from J, with 22 bases between. CDR3 length equals 15 residues. Germline V CDR1 and CDR2: LNHDA, SQIVND (reference sequence).

The rearrangement uses TRBV19 and TRBJ2-7, with D possibly TRBD1 on 6 matching bases. Trimming removed 5 bases at V and 3 bases at J, with 11 bases between. The CDR3 extends over 13 amino acids. Looked up from germline, CDR1 is LNHDA and CDR2 is SQIVND (reference sequence). This chain's CDR3 is CASSLRDNYEQYF. CDR3 nucleotide sequence: TGTGCCAGTAGTCTCCGGGACAACTACGAGCAGTACTTC. Supplemented by reference TRBV19 and TRBJ2-7, the full variable domain reads DGGITQSPKYLFRKEGQNVTLSCEQNLNHDAMYWYRQDPGQGLRLIYYSQIVNDFQKGDIAEGYSVSREKKESFPLTVTSAQKNPTAFYLCASSLRDNYEQYFGPGTRLTVT.

The rearrangement links TRBV5-4 to TRBJ2-6; 7 bases align to TRBD1. Germline V CDR1 and CDR2: SGHNT, YYREEE (reference sequence). With V trimmed by 4 bases and J by 0 bases, 13 bases remained unmatched. The CDR3 extends over 19 amino acids. The CDR3 here is CASSPKGQGVSSGANVLTF. As DNA, the CDR3 is TGTGCCAGCAGCCCCAAGGGTCAGGGGGTATCCTCTGGGGCCAACGTCCTGACTTTC.

This clone was detected a few times. This sequence joins TRBV6-1 and TRBJ1-2; maybe TRBD1 (6 bases). The CDR3 spans 14 residues. Trimming cost V 3 bases and J 4 bases, with 12 bases left between them. CDR1 and CDR2 (germline): MNHNS, SASEGT. The DNA for the CDR3 is TGTGCCAGCAGTGAGGGCAGGGGAGTCTATGGCTACACCTTC. Encoded protein: CASSEGRGVYGYTF.

CDR3 amino acids: CSVLRGRGLFF. As DNA, the CDR3 is TGCAGCGTCCTTCGCGGGAGGGGACTGTTTTTT. The chain carries TRBV29-1 and TRBJ1-4; a possible D gene is TRBD1 (5 bases). Trimming stripped 6 bases from V and 13 bases from J, with 15 bases between. Germline V gene data show CDR1 as SQVTM and CDR2 as ANQGSEA. This CDR3 spans 11 amino acids. The variable domain in full, completed from reference TRBV29-1 and TRBJ1-4, reads SAVISQKPSRDICQRGTSLTIQCQVDSQVTMMFWYRQQPGQSLTLIATANQGSEATYESGFVIDKFPISRPNLTFSTLTVSNMSPEDSSIYLCSVLRGRGLFFGSGTQLSVL.

The chain is built from TRBV5-1 and TRBJ2-7; D call uncertain. This CDR3 contains 13 residues. V was cut by 2 bases and J by 5 bases, with 11 bases left in between. The germline gives CDR1 SGHRS, CDR2 YFSETQ. For the CDR3, the DNA is TGCGCCAGCAGCTTTGGCGTGGGCGACGAGCAGTACTTC. Amino acid sequence: CASSFGVGDEQYF. The full variable domain, in which reference TRBV5-1 and TRBJ2-7 provide the parts outside the CDR3, is KAGVTQTPRYLIKTRGQQVTLSCSPISGHRSVSWYQQTPGQGLQFLFEYFSETQRNKGNFPGRFSGRQFSNSRSEMNVSTLELGDSALYLCASSFGVGDEQYFGPGTRLTVT.

This clone has a single count. The chain uses TRBV5-5 and TRBJ2-1; 7 bases fit TRBD2. With 2 bases clipped from V and 8 bases from J, the junction kept 10 bases outside the gene matches. The germline CDR1 and CDR2 sequences are SGHKS and YYEKEE (reference sequence). The CDR3 has 15 amino acids. The CDR3 reads CASSFLAGAGYEQFF. For the CDR3, the DNA is TGTGCCAGCAGCTTTTTGGCGGGAGCGGGCTATGAGCAGTTCTTC. The complete variable domain, with remaining parts taken from reference TRBV5-5 and TRBJ2-1, reads DAGVTQSPTHLIKTRGQQVTLRCSPISGHKSVSWYQQVLGQGPQFIFQYYEKEERGRGNFPDRFSARQFPNYSSELNVNALLLGDSALYLCASSFLAGAGYEQFFGPGTRLTVL.

V usage is TRBV7-9 and J usage is TRBJ2-5; possibly TRBD1 for D (6 bases). Germline V lookup: CDR1 SEHNR, CDR2 FQNEAQ (reference sequence). V dropped 0 bases and J dropped 5 bases, with 16 bases sitting between them. The CDR3 runs to 16 residues. The CDR3 DNA reads TGTGCCAGCAGCTTAGCGCATTACAGGGTGGAGGAGACCCAGTACTTC. The encoded protein is CASSLAHYRVEETQYF.

This sequence joins TRBV5-4 and TRBJ1-2, with 11 nucleotides matching TRBD1. The length of the CDR3 is 17 residues. Unmatched junction bases numbered 11, after V lost 3 bases and J lost 4 bases. CDR1 SGHNT and CDR2 YYREEE come from the germline V gene (reference sequence). CDR3 region: CASSSSTGQGASYGYTF. The CDR3 DNA sequence: TGTGCCAGCAGCTCCTCGACCGGACAGGGGGCGAGCTATGGCTACACCTTC.

In its sample, this clone was seen once. The CDR3 sequence is CASSSRQGAGNTIYF. CDR3 sequence (DNA): TGTGCCAGCAGCTCAAGACAGGGGGCGGGAAACACCATATATTTT. The J gene is TRBJ1-3, the V gene TRBV5-4, with TRBD1 matching over 10 bases. The CDR3 is made up of 15 amino acids. CDR1 and CDR2 from the germline V gene are SGHNT and YYREEE (reference sequence). V was clipped by 3 bases and J by 4 bases; unmatched bases: 4.

This clone was found a few times. This chain uses TRBV7-2 with TRBJ1-1; no definite D call. The germline gives CDR1 SGHTA, CDR2 FQGNSA. V shed 5 bases and J shed 1 base, with 5 bases lying between them. This CDR3 has 12 residues. CDR3 nucleotide sequence: TGTGCCAGCAGCACACCGAACACTGAAGCTTTCTTT. Its protein is CASSTPNTEAFF.